This TCR beta chain was sequenced for a study of OX40 agonist ivuxolimab in advanced cancers. Only in-frame clones appear in the TCRdb table, and some are missing; sequencing was by immunoSEQ multiplex PCR. Of some 87,000 clones listed, around 94% are singletons. CDR3 size: 11 residues. The germline V gene has CDR1 MNHEY and CDR2 SMNVEV (reference sequence). V was pared by 6 bases and J by 6 bases, with 2 bases of the junction left unmatched. Excluded were patients having autoimmune disease history or systemic immunosuppression. The sampling schedule covered blood at baseline, cycle 4 day 1, and cycle 7 day 1.

This sample comprised CD4+ or CD8+ T cells sorted from blood, obtained in a trial of the OX40 agonist ivuxolimab. This receptor was taken from an adult with an advanced solid tumor such as melanoma, head and neck, liver or kidney cancer. The chain uses TRBV27 and TRBJ2-7, with 7 bases fitting TRBD2. The CDR3 DNA is TGTGCCAGCAGGTGGGGGGGCGAGCAGTACTTC. This sequence encodes CASRWGGEQYF.